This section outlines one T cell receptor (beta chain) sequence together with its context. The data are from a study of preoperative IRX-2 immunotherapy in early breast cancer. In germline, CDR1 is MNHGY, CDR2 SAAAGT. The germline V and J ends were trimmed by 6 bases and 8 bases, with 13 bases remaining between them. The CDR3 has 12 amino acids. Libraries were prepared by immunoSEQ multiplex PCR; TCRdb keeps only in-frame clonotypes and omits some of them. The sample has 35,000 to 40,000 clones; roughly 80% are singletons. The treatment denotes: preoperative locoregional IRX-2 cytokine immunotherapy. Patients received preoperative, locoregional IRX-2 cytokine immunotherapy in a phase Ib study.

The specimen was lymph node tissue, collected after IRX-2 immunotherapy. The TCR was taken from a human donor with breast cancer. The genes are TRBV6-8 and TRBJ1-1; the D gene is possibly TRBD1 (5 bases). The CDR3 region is CASSEGPIEAFF. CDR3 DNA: TGTGCCAGCAGCGAGGGACCTATCGAAGCTTTCTTT.